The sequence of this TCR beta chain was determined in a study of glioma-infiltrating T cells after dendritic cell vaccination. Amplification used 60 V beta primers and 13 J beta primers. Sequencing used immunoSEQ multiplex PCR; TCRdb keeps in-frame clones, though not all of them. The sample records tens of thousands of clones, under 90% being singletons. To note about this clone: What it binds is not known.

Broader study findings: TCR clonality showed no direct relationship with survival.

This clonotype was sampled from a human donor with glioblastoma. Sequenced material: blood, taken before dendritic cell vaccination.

The CDR3 sequence: CASSLAGTGKGQPQHF. The CDR3 DNA sequence: TGTGCCAGCAGCTTGGCCGGGACAGGGAAGGGTCAGCCCCAGCATTTT. The chain joins TRBV5-6 to TRBJ1-5; 9 nucleotides agree with TRBD1. This CDR3 region has 16 residues. Looked up from germline, CDR1 is SGHDT and CDR2 is YYEEEE. V shed 0 bases and J 6 bases; nucleotides not matched to a gene: 7.